The 27 T cell receptor beta chains given below trace back to one sample, sequenced in a study of Tregs in tolerant kidney transplant recipients. Only in-frame clones appear in the TCRdb table, and some are missing; sequencing was by immunoSEQ multiplex PCR. Found here are over 45,000 clones; the top ten clones hold about 0.85%. The sequences come from CD4+ T cells from blood, collected before the transplant. The source of these receptors is a human donor who received a combined kidney and bone marrow transplant.

Comment on this clone: Read data end 3 residues before the CDR3 end; the end is taken from the germline J gene. The V call is TRBV30, the J call TRBJ1-1; 8 bases line up with TRBD1. Germline lookup yields CDR1 GTSNPN and CDR2 SVGIG (reference sequence). Germline trimming cut 4 bases from V and 5 bases from J; bases unmatched to any gene: 6. The CDR3 is 13 amino acids. The CDR3 DNA, read in part, is TGTGCCTGGAACCAGGGGGCCGGGACTGAA. Its translation is CAWNQGAGTE. The whole CDR3 sequence is CAWNQGAGTEAFF.

A note on this clone: The sequence runs out 3 residues before the end of the CDR3; the remainder is reconstructed from the germline J gene. V usage is TRBV4-2 and J usage is TRBJ2-7, with a weak D call TRBD1 (6 bases). Germline CDR1 is LGHNA and CDR2 is YNFKEQ. V shed 0 bases and J shed 3 bases, with 12 bases lying between them. The CDR3 spans 15 residues. The sequenced part of the CDR3 DNA is TGTGCCAGCAGCCAAGATGTAGGGGGAATCTACGAG. Its protein is CASSQDVGGIYE. The CDR3, in full, reads CASSQDVGGIYEQYF.

Here the CDR3 reads CASSYGTNYGNVLTF. The part of the CDR3 DNA that was read is TGCGCCAGCAGCTACGGGACAAACTATGGCAACGTC. This chain connects TRBV5-1 to TRBJ2-6; a weak D match, TRBD1 (6 bases). The CDR3 end lies 3 residues beyond the end of the read and is filled in from the germline J gene. Per germline, CDR1 SGHRS and CDR2 YFSETQ. The CDR3 sequence is 15 residues long. Deletions cut 3 bases from V and 9 bases from J, with 16 bases between.

About this clone itself: The read gets to within 3 residues of the CDR3 end, and the germline J gene fills in the rest. This sample also contains other DNA sequences that code for the same CDR3. The rearrangement uses TRBV19 and TRBJ1-5; D not resolved. Germline V lookup: CDR1 LNHDA, CDR2 SQIVND (reference sequence). The CDR3 totals 13 residues. V lost 5 bases to trimming and J lost 7 bases, with 12 bases between them. The part of the CDR3 DNA that was read is TGTGCCAGTAGTCCCGGGGTCGGGCAGCCC. Translating gives CASSPGVGQP. The whole CDR3 protein reads CASSPGVGQPQHF.

Comment on this clone: The CDR3 goes on 3 residues after the read ends, and that part is filled in from the germline J gene. The chain employs TRBV18 and TRBJ2-3; maybe TRBD1 (5 bases). Germline CDR1 reads KGHSH; CDR2 reads LQKENI. The CDR3 is made up of 15 amino acids. Trimming took off 1 base at V and 5 bases at J, with 13 bases between the two ends. The CDR3 sequence is CASSPRGLQGDTQYF. The sequenced part of the CDR3 DNA is TGTGCCAGCTCACCACGCGGTCTCCAGGGAGATACG.

A note on this clone: The read falls 3 residues short of the CDR3 end, and the missing part is taken from the germline J gene. The chain joins TRBV2 to TRBJ2-6; D is unclear. Germline V gene lookup returns CDR1 SNHLY and CDR2 FYNNEI. Trimming pared 9 bases from V and 2 bases from J, leaving 8 bases between. The CDR3 is 13 amino acids. Incomplete CDR3 DNA: TGTGCCAGGTCCAAAACTGGGGCCAACGTC. Translating it yields CARSKTGANV. The whole CDR3 sequence reads CARSKTGANVLTF.

Worth noting for this clone: The read stops 3 residues short of the end of the CDR3; the missing end is completed from the germline J gene. J is TRBJ1-2 and V is TRBV18; no definite D call. The length of the CDR3 is 13 residues. In germline, CDR1 is KGHSH, CDR2 LQKENI. V was shortened by 0 bases and J by 6 bases, with 8 bases between the two germline ends. CDR3 DNA (partial): TGTGCCAGCTCACCACCCCCGAGGGATGGC. Translation: CASSPPPRDG. The full CDR3 sequence reads CASSPPPRDGYTF.

As for this clone: From the germline J gene comes the end of the CDR3, since the read stops 3 residues before it. The V and J genes are TRBV7-6 and TRBJ2-7; 8 bases align to TRBD1. J was trimmed by 3 bases and V by 5 bases; bases with no gene match: 3. Per the germline V gene, CDR1 is SGHVS and CDR2 is FNYEAQ. This CDR3 contains 13 residues. The CDR3 bases that were read are TGTGCCAGCAGCACCGGACAGGGCTACGAG. Its protein product is CASSTGQGYE. The whole CDR3 sequence reads CASSTGQGYEQYF.

Points on this clone: Coverage ceases 3 residues before the CDR3 finishes, and the germline J gene fills in the end. The chain carries TRBV29-1 and TRBJ2-3; TRBD2 is a possible D gene (5 bases). The CDR3 runs to 14 residues. V shed 4 bases and J shed 3 bases, with 14 bases lying between them. Germline CDR1 reads SQVTM; CDR2 reads ANQGSEA. The part of the CDR3 DNA that was read is TGCAGCGTTGTTCGGGGAAGAAGAACAGATACG. Its translation: CSVVRGRRTDT. The complete CDR3 protein is CSVVRGRRTDTQYF.

A remark on this clone: The read ends 3 residues before the CDR3 terminus; that terminus is restored from the germline J gene. The chain uses TRBV18 and TRBJ2-1; TRBD1 agrees at 9 bases. Germline values: CDR1 KGHSH, CDR2 LQKENI. Trimming cost V 5 bases and J 6 bases; bases outside gene matches: 5. The CDR3 is 14 residues long. This CDR3 reads CASSTPGQGNEQFF. Partial CDR3 DNA: TGTGCCAGCTCAACTCCGGGACAGGGCAATGAG.

CDR3 DNA (partial): TGTGCCAGCAGTTTAAATTCGTGGGACAGTGTTTACGAG. Protein sequence: CASSLNSWDSVYE. The CDR3 in full is CASSLNSWDSVYEQYF. The chain employs TRBV28 and TRBJ2-7, with 7 nucleotides matching TRBD1. The read is 3 residues too short to cover the CDR3 end, so that end is filled in from the germline J gene. This CDR3 has 16 amino acids. Germline V gene sequence: CDR1 MDHEN, CDR2 SYDVKM. The V and J ends lost 2 bases and 4 bases, in that order; junction bases with no gene match: 11.

To note about this clone: The CDR3 end lies 3 residues beyond the end of the read and is filled in from the germline J gene. The V and J genes are TRBV7-3 and TRBJ2-2; no definite D call. With 4 bases removed from V and 6 bases from J, the gap between germline ends came to 9 bases. The V gene's germline CDR1 is SGHTA and CDR2 FQGTGA. There are 13 residues in the CDR3. CDR3 protein: CASSSGSPGELFF. CDR3 DNA, as far as it was read: TGTGCCAGCAGCTCAGGAAGTCCCGGGGAG.

CDR3 in amino acids: CASSGRGAGHYEQYF. The part of the CDR3 DNA that was read is TGTGCCAGCAGTGGCCGGGGAGCGGGCCACTACGAG. The genes are TRBV6-2 or TRBV6-3 and TRBJ2-7; possible D gene TRBD2, 6 bases. The CDR3 end falls 3 residues outside the read, so it is completed with the germline J gene. V was cut by 5 bases and J by 3 bases, with 17 bases left in between. This CDR3 contains 15 residues. Germline CDR1 reads MNHEY; CDR2 reads SVGEGT.

With respect to this clone: The read comes to an end 3 residues before the CDR3 does, leaving the germline J gene to fill in the end. V gene TRBV19 combines with J gene TRBJ2-3; perhaps TRBD1 as D (5 bases). CDR3 size: 16 residues. Germline values: CDR1 LNHDA, CDR2 SQIVND (reference sequence). V was trimmed by 5 bases and J by 2 bases, leaving 17 bases between them. CDR3 amino acids: CASSASRVITTDTQYF. The CDR3 DNA, read in part, is TGTGCCAGTAGTGCCAGCAGGGTGATCACCACAGATACG.

In the case of this clone: The missing CDR3 end, 3 residues past where the read stops, is filled in from the germline J gene. V is TRBV29-1 and J is TRBJ2-3; D unclear. The CDR3 is 12 residues long. Germline CDR1 and CDR2: SQVTM and ANQGSEA. The V and J ends lost 6 bases and 4 bases respectively, with 11 bases between them. CDR3 DNA, as far as it was read: TGCAGCGTCTTTTCTAACCCAGATACG. It yields the protein CSVFSNPDT. The CDR3 in full is CSVFSNPDTQYF.

Concerning this clone: The missing CDR3 end, 3 residues past where the read stops, is filled in from the germline J gene. This chain uses TRBV20-1 with TRBJ2-3; 14 bases match TRBD2. CDR1 is DFQATT, CDR2 SNEGSKA, per germline (reference sequence). This CDR3 has 16 amino acids. With 3 bases clipped from V and 1 base from J, the junction kept 3 bases outside the gene matches. CDR3 in amino acids: CSASRGLAGGTDTQYF. The CDR3 bases that were read are TGCAGTGCTAGTCGGGGACTAGCGGGAGGCACAGATACG.

A note on this clone: The sequence runs out 3 residues before the end of the CDR3; the remainder is reconstructed from the germline J gene. J is TRBJ2-5 and V is TRBV30; D is uncertain. The V end lost 3 bases, the J end lost 5 bases, and 10 bases lay between the germline ends. The CDR3 extends over 12 amino acids. Germline CDR1 is GTSNPN and CDR2 is SVGIG (reference sequence). CDR3 bases read: TGTGCCTGGAGATGGGCACGGGAGACC. It specifies CAWRWARET. The complete CDR3 protein is CAWRWARETQYF.

Note on this clone: The CDR3 end falls 3 residues outside the read, so it is completed with the germline J gene. The chain is built from TRBV7-9 and TRBJ1-6, with 7 bases lining up with TRBD1. V lost 4 bases to trimming and J lost 7 bases; unmatched junction nucleotides: 7. The CDR3 sequence is 15 residues long. Germline CDR1 reads SEHNR; CDR2 reads FQNEAQ (reference sequence). The sequenced part of the CDR3 DNA is TGTGCCAGCAGCTCTATGACAGGGATAAATTCACCC. Protein: CASSSMTGINSP. The whole CDR3 protein is CASSSMTGINSPLHF. The variable domain in full, with the rest retrieved from reference TRBV7-9 and TRBJ1-6, is DTGVSQNPRHKITKRGQNVTFRCDPISEHNRLYWYRQTLGQGPEFLTYFQNEAQLEKSRLLSDRFSAERPKGSFSTLEIQRTEQGDSAMYLCASSSMTGINSPLHFGNGTRLTVT.

In the case of this clone: The read halts 3 residues ahead of the CDR3 end, with the missing end drawn from the germline J gene. The chain couples TRBV2 to TRBJ2-3; D ambiguous. Germline CDR1 and CDR2: SNHLY and FYNNEI. The length of the CDR3 is 14 residues. The ends were cut back, 3 bases at V and 6 bases at J, with 13 bases in the middle. CDR3 amino acids: CASSDSTVRDTQYF. The sequenced part of the CDR3 DNA is TGTGCCAGCAGTGATTCTACTGTCAGGGATACG.

As regards this clone: With the read ending 3 residues before the CDR3 end, the germline J gene is used to fill in that end. The chain couples TRBV7-2 to TRBJ1-2; 9 nucleotides agree with TRBD1. CDR1 and CDR2 from the germline V gene are SGHTA and FQGNSA. Trimming at V came to 5 bases and at J to 2 bases, leaving 6 bases not matched to a gene. The CDR3 runs to 15 residues. CDR3 DNA, as far as it was read: TGTGCCAGCAGCAAAGGACAGGGGTGGAACTATGGC. Translated, it gives CASSKGQGWNYG. The entire CDR3 reads CASSKGQGWNYGYTF.

In regard to this clone: The read finishes 3 residues shy of the CDR3 end, and the germline J gene is used to complete it. The rearrangement uses TRBV19 and TRBJ1-5; 7 bases fit TRBD1. J lost 7 bases, V lost 7 bases, and 7 bases had no gene match. Germline V gives CDR1 LNHDA, CDR2 SQIVND (reference sequence). The CDR3 sequence is 13 residues long. This CDR3 is CASNDREAQPQHF. The part of the CDR3 DNA that was read is TGTGCCAGTAATGACAGGGAGGCCCAGCCC.

With respect to this clone: The read terminates 3 residues ahead of where the CDR3 ends, so the germline J gene completes it. V is TRBV6-1 and J is TRBJ2-7, with D unclear. The CDR3 is made up of 11 amino acids. Germline V lookup: CDR1 MNHNS, CDR2 SASEGT. The V end lost 4 bases, the J end lost 5 bases, and 6 bases lay between the germline ends. The chain's CDR3 is CASSGVDEQYF. The DNA read from the CDR3 is TGTGCCAGCAGTGGCGTCGACGAG.

Notes on this clone: The read ends 3 residues before the CDR3 terminus; that terminus is restored from the germline J gene. V is TRBV19 and J is TRBJ2-1, with TRBD2 identical over 10 bases. The CDR3 is made up of 16 amino acids. The junction had 8 bases not matched to a gene; V was cut back by 5 bases and J by 4 bases. Germline V gives CDR1 LNHDA, CDR2 SQIVND (reference sequence). The sequenced part of the CDR3 DNA is TGTGCCAGTAGTCCTAGCGGGAGCGCCAGGTACAATGAG. It specifies CASSPSGSARYNE. The entire CDR3 protein is CASSPSGSARYNEQFF.

A remark on this clone: Coverage ceases 3 residues before the CDR3 finishes, and the germline J gene fills in the end. The V call is TRBV7-9, the J call TRBJ1-2, with TRBD1 as a possible D gene (5 bases). From germline, CDR1 is SEHNR and CDR2 FQNEAQ (reference sequence). The CDR3 is 13 amino acids. V was clipped by 6 bases and J by 1 base, with 9 bases between them. CDR3 sequence: CASRDSLNYGYTF. The CDR3 DNA, read in part, is TGTGCCAGCAGAGACAGCCTTAACTATGGC.

To note about this clone: The read finishes 3 residues shy of the CDR3 end, and the germline J gene is used to complete it. The chain is built from TRBV29-1 and TRBJ2-7; tentative D call: TRBD1 (6 bases). With 3 bases removed from V and 4 bases from J, the gap between germline ends came to 10 bases. The CDR3 is made up of 12 amino acids. Per germline, CDR1 SQVTM and CDR2 ANQGSEA. The CDR3 bases that were read are TGCAGCGTTGAGGGGGCCTTATACGAG. It codes for CSVEGALYE. The whole CDR3 is CSVEGALYEQYF.

As concerns this clone: The DNA ends 3 residues before the CDR3 does, and the rest of the CDR3 is filled in from the germline J gene. This chain connects TRBV19 to TRBJ2-4, with D perhaps given as TRBD1 or TRBD2 (6 bases each). V was clipped by 7 bases and J by 0 bases, with 16 bases between them. Germline CDR1 is LNHDA and CDR2 is SQIVND (reference sequence). The CDR3 extends over 16 amino acids. CDR3 DNA (partial): TGTGCCAGTATCGATACAGGGAGGCTAGCCAAAAACATT. Its translation: CASIDTGRLAKNI. The full CDR3 is CASIDTGRLAKNIQYF.

Worth noting for this clone: The missing CDR3 end, 3 residues past where the read stops, is filled in from the germline J gene. This chain connects TRBV5-1 to TRBJ1-4; possibly TRBD1 for D (5 bases). Between the trimmed V and J ends, which lost 2 bases and 8 bases, there was a span of 13 bases. There are 14 residues in the CDR3. Per the germline V gene, CDR1 is SGHRS and CDR2 is YFSETQ. The DNA read from the CDR3 is TGCGCCAGCAGCTTCCAGGGTGTGAGAGAAAAA. Its translation: CASSFQGVREK. The full CDR3 protein reads CASSFQGVREKLFF.